The following is a TCR beta chain sequence with its context. This CDR3 region has 15 residues. Germline assignment: CDR1 KGHSH and CDR2 LQKENI. J gave up 2 bases and V 2 bases, and 5 bases lay outside the gene matches. The method was immunoSEQ multiplex PCR; TCRdb's version includes in-frame clones alone and lacks a portion of them. The table lists some 150,000 clones, 85% to 90% of them singletons. These data belong to a study of blood T cell repertoires in COVID-19. Study-level information: The origin of the acute and convalescent COVID-19 samples was the United States, Italy and Spain.

Sequenced input: peripheral blood. The receptor was isolated from a woman in her thirties or forties with acute or convalescent COVID-19. The chain couples TRBV18 to TRBJ2-5; 7 nucleotides match TRBD2. CDR3 sequence: CASSPSIAGQETQYF. CDR3 sequence (DNA): TGTGCCAGCTCACCATCCATAGCGGGTCAAGAGACCCAGTACTTC.